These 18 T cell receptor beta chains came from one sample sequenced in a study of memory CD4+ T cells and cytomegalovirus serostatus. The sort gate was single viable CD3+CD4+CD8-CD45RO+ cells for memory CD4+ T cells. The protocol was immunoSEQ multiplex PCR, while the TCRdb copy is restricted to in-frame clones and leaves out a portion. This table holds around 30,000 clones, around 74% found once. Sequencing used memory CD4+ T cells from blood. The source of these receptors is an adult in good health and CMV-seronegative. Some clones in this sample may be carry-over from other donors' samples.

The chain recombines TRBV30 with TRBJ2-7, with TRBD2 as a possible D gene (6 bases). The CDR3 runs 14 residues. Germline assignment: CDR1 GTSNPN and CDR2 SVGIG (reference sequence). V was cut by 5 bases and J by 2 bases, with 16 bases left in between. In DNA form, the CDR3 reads TGTGCCTGGGGGGGTGGTGGCGGGGCCTACGAGCAGTACTTC. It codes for CAWGGGGGAYEQYF.

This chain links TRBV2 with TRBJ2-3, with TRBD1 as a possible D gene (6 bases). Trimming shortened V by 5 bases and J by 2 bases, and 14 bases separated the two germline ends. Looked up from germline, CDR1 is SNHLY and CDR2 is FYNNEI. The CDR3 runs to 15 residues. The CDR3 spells CASSPGTQVTDTQYF. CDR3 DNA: TGTGCCAGCAGTCCCGGGACACAGGTCACAGATACGCAGTATTTT.

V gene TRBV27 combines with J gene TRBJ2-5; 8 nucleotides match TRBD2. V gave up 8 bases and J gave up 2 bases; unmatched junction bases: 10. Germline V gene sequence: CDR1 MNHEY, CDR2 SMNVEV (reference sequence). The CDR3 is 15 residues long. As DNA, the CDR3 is TGTGCCAGCTCTAAAACCGGGACTAGGCAAGAGACCCAGTACTTC. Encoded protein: CASSKTGTRQETQYF.

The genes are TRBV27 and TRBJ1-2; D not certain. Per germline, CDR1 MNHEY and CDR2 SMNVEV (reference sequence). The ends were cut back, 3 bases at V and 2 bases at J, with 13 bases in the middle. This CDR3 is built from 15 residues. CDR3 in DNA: TGTGCCAGCAGTTTTCTAAGGGCTTCGAACTATGGCTACACCTTC. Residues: CASSFLRASNYGYTF.

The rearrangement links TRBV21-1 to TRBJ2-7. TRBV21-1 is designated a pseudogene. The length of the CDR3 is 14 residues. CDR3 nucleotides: TGTGCCAGCAGCAAACAGGATGGGACCTACGAGCAGTACTTC. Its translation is CASSKQDGTYEQYF.

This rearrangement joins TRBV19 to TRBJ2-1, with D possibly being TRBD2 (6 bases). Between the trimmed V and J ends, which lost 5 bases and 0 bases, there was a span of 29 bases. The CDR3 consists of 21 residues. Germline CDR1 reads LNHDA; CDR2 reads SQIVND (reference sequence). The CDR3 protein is CASSPLGRGGNTESSYNEQFF. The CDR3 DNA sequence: TGTGCCAGTAGTCCCCTCGGGCGGGGAGGAAACACGGAAAGCTCCTACAATGAGCAGTTCTTC.

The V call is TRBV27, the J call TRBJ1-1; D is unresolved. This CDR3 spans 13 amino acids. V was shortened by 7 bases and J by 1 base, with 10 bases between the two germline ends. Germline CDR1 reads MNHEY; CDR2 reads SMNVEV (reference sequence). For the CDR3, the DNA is TGTGCCAGCAACGTAGGGAGGAACACTGAAGCTTTCTTT. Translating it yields CASNVGRNTEAFF.

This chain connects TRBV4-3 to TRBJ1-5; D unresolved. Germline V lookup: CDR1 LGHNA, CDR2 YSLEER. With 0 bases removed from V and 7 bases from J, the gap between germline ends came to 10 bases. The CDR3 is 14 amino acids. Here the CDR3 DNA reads TGCGCCAGCAGCCAAGATAGGTCCGGGCAGCCCCAGCATTTT. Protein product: CASSQDRSGQPQHF.

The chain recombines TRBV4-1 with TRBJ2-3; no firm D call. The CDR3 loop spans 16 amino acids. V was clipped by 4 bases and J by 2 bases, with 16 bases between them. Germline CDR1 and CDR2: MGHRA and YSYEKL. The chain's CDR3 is CASSPSWAAYTDTQYF. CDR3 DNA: TGCGCCAGCAGCCCTTCTTGGGCCGCCTACACAGATACGCAGTATTTT.

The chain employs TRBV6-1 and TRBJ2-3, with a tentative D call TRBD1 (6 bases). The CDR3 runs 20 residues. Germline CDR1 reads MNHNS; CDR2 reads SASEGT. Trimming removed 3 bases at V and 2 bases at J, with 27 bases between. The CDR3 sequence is CASSDAYPGQRTSYTDTQYF. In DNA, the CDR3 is TGTGCCAGCAGTGATGCTTACCCGGGACAACGAACCTCCTACACAGATACGCAGTATTTT.

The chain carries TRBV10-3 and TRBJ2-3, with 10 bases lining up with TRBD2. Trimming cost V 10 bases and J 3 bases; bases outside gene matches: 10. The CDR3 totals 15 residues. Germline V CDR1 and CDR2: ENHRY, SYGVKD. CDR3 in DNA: TGTGCCACTTCGAGTAGCGGGGGGACAACAGATACGCAGTATTTT. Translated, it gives CATSSSGGTTDTQYF.

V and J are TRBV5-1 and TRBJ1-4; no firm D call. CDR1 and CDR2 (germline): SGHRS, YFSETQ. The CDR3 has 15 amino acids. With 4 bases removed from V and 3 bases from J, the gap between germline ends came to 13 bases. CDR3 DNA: TGCGCCAGCAGCAAAGTAGGTCAATCTAATGAAAAACTGTTTTTT. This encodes CASSKVGQSNEKLFF.

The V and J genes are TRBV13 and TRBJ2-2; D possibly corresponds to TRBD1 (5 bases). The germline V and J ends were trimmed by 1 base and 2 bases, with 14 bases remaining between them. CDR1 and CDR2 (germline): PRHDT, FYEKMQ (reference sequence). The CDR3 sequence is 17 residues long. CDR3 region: CASSLASFDSNTGELFF. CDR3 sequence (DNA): TGTGCCAGCAGCTTAGCGTCATTTGACAGTAACACCGGGGAGCTGTTTTTT. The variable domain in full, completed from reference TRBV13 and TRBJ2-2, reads AAGVIQSPRHLIKEKRETATLKCYPIPRHDTVYWYQQGPGQDPQFLISFYEKMQSDKGSIPDRFSAQQFSDYHSELNMSSLELGDSALYFCASSLASFDSNTGELFFGEGSRLTVL.

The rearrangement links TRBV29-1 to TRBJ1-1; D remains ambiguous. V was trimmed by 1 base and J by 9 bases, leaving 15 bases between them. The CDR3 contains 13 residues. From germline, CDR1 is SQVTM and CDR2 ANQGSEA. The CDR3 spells CSVEGLEESKAFF. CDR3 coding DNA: TGCAGCGTTGAAGGCCTGGAAGAGTCGAAAGCTTTCTTT. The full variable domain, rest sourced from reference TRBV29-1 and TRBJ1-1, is SAVISQKPSRDICQRGTSLTIQCQVDSQVTMMFWYRQQPGQSLTLIATANQGSEATYESGFVIDKFPISRPNLTFSTLTVSNMSPEDSSIYLCSVEGLEESKAFFGQGTRLTVV.

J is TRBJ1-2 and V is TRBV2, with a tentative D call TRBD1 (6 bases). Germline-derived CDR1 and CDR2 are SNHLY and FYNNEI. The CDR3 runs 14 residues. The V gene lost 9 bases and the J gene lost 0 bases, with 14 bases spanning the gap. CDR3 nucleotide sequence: TGTGCCAGTTTAGACAGGCCTTCTAACTATGGCTACACCTTC. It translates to CASLDRPSNYGYTF.

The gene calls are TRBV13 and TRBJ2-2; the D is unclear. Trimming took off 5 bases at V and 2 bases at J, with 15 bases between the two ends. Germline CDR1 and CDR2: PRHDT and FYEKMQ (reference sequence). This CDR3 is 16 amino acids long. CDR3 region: CASSLSMVRNTGELFF. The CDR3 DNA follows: TGTGCCAGCAGCCTCTCTATGGTCCGCAACACCGGGGAGCTGTTTTTT.

This CDR3 reads CASSLSSGGRTEAFF. The CDR3 coding sequence is TGTGCCAGCAGCTTATCGTCGGGGGGCCGCACTGAAGCTTTCTTT. The chain combines TRBV7-2 with TRBJ1-1; TRBD1 is a possible D gene (6 bases). CDR3 size: 15 residues. The V and J ends lost 2 bases and 4 bases respectively, with 14 bases between them. Germline assignment: CDR1 SGHTA and CDR2 FQGNSA.

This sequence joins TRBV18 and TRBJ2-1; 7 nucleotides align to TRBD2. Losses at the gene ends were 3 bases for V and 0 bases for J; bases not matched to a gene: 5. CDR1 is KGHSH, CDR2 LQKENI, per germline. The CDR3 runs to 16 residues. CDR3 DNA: TGTGCCAGCTCACCCCCGACTAGCTTCTCCTACAATGAGCAGTTCTTC. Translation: CASSPPTSFSYNEQFF. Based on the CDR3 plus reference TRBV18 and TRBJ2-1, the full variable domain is NAGVMQNPRHLVRRRGQEARLRCSPMKGHSHVYWYRQLPEEGLKFMVYLQKENIIDESGMPKERFSAEFPKEGPSILRIQQVVRGDSAAYFCASSPPTSFSYNEQFFGPGTRLTVL.